This record covers a single TCR beta chain. Its antigen is still unknown. The sample originates from a study of cytomegalovirus exposure and HLA in healthy donors. Looking at the study overall: Around 85 million unique TCRs from HLA-typed donors were held in an early data release.

The CDR3 totals 14 residues. The germline gives CDR1 SGHKS, CDR2 YYEKEE (reference sequence). V shed 0 bases and J shed 7 bases, with 13 bases lying between them. Study-wide results and limits: Roughly uniform sequencing depth across donors was assumed, possibly incorrectly.

13 Jbeta primers and 60 Vbeta primers were used for the PCR. Sequencing was performed with immunoSEQ multiplex PCR; in TCRdb, only in-frame clones are kept and a portion is missing. This sample lists 130,000 to 150,000 clones; its ten largest clones have 2% to 3%. This TCR derives from a man aged 35 to 55 in good health and CMV-seronegative. The chain has TRBV5-5 and TRBJ1-1, with TRBD1 as a possible D gene (6 bases). The sequencing sample was made of PBMCs. The CDR3 bases are TGTGCCAGCAGCTTGGCAGGGGAATTGGGTGAAGCTTTCTTT. This gives the protein CASSLAGELGEAFF.